This T cell receptor beta chain was obtained from a study of Graves' ophthalmopathy and Graves' hyperthyroidism. A word on this clonotype: What it binds is not known.

CDR3 length: 12 amino acids. Germline V lookup: CDR1 SQVTM, CDR2 ANQGSEA. Trimming took 3 bases from V and 7 from J, leaving 12 bases between them. Study-wide findings and caveats: Appearing in blood as well were most expanded thyroid clonotypes above 0.001 frequency.

RNA transcripts were the source from which TCR beta CDR3 regions were amplified. First-round RT-PCR with HTBI primers preceded a second-round multiplex PCR. TCRdb reanalysed the multiplex PCR reads using MiXCR and keeps one entry per CDR3 protein. The sample consists of roughly 410,000 distinct CDR3 sequences, roughly 14% of them appearing once. This TCR was recovered from a woman aged 18-30 years with stable Graves' hyperthyroidism. The sequencing sample was made of peripheral blood. The chain is built from TRBV29-1 and TRBJ1-1; D remains ambiguous. The CDR3 is CSVDLSFVEAFF. Written as DNA, the CDR3 is TGCAGCGTTGATCTTTCCTTTGTTGAAGCTTTCTTT. The full variable domain, rest sourced from reference TRBV29-1 and TRBJ1-1, is SAVISQKPSRDICQRGTSLTIQCQVDSQVTMMFWYRQQPGQSLTLIATANQGSEATYESGFVIDKFPISRPNLTFSTLTVSNMSPEDSSIYLCSVDLSFVEAFFGQGTRLTVV.